This T cell receptor beta chain is from a study of cytomegalovirus exposure and HLA in healthy donors. Germline loops: CDR1 LGHNA, CDR2 YNFKEQ. The CDR3 has 17 amino acids. V gave up 1 base and J gave up 0 bases, with 15 bases separating them. Only a few counts were recorded for this clone. Amplification used 60 Vbeta primers and 13 Jbeta primers. Using immunoSEQ multiplex PCR, the repertoire was profiled, and TCRdb retains in-frame clones only, with some absent. The sample yields 150,000 to 200,000 clones, over 75% seen once. The sequencing sample was made of PBMCs. The rearrangement links TRBV4-2 to TRBJ1-1; possible D gene TRBD1, 6 bases. This TCR derives from a woman younger than 30 in good health and CMV-seronegative. CDR3: CASSQGGITGLNTEAFF. The CDR3 nucleotides are TGTGCCAGCAGCCAAGGAGGGATCACAGGGCTGAACACTGAAGCTTTCTTT.